The present T cell receptor (beta chain) was sequenced within a study of human T cells and chemical hapten exposure. Turning to the study itself: Diphenylcyclopropenone was administered weekly to the scalp of patients throughout the roughly 22-week study. Study-level results: No shift was seen in TCRs above 1 in 1000 frequency with DPC sensitization.

CDR1 and CDR2 from the germline V gene are SGHTA and FQGNSA. Trimming removed 4 bases from V and 0 bases from J; junction bases left unmatched: 5. This CDR3 spans 15 amino acids. In this sample, this clonotype turned up many times. Its antigen remains unidentified. The library labeled individual cDNA molecules by adding unique molecular identifiers to them. TCRdb re-called the RACE reads with MiXCR, one entry per CDR3 protein. The sample contains a few hundred thousand distinct CDR3 sequences, around 6% of which appear only once. Specified time point: patch test 2, 6 weeks after DPC sensitization. The treatment was: therapeutic diphenylcyclopropenone sensitization with weekly scalp DPC.

This TCR came from a young woman with alopecia areata. Some clones in this sample may be carry-over from other donors' samples. Sequencing was performed on whole blood, taken in connection with sensitization to the hapten diphenylcyclopropenone (DPC). The chain carries TRBV7-2 and TRBJ1-1, with 7 bases that match TRBD1. CDR3 sequence reads: CASSSGDRVNTEAFF. CDR3 sequence (DNA): TGTGCCAGCAGCTCAGGCGACAGGGTGAACACTGAAGCTTTCTTT.